This T cell receptor beta chain is from a study of cytomegalovirus exposure and HLA in healthy donors. As concerns this clone: Antigen unknown.

Study-level points and caveats: Several of the most significant clusters were apparently associated with common viral pathogens in a later analysis.

In the PCR, 60 Vbeta and 13 Jbeta primers were used. TCRdb's copy holds only in-frame clones and misses some; the assay was immunoSEQ multiplex PCR. The sample yields about 92,000 clones, approximately 84% seen once. Germline V lookup: CDR1 SNHLY, CDR2 FYNNEI. V was pared by 6 bases and J by 5 bases, with 13 bases between. CDR3 length equals 13 residues. The chain uses TRBV2 and TRBJ1-1; D is undetermined. The sequenced material came from PBMCs. This receptor was identified in a girl aged 2 to 9 in good health and CMV-seropositive. The CDR3 protein is CASRIPQWTEAFF. The CDR3 coding sequence is TGTGCCAGCAGGATCCCACAATGGACTGAAGCTTTCTTT.